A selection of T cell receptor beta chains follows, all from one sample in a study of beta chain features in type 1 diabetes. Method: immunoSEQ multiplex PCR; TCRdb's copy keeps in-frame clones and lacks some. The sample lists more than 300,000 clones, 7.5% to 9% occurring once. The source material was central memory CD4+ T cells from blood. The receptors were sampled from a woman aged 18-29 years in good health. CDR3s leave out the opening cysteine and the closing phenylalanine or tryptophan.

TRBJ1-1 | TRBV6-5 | ASSNRDSAEAF
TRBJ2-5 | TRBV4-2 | ASSQGGGRFETQY
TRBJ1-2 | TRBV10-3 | AISDLQGFPDYGYT
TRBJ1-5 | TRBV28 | ASSLGKDQPQH
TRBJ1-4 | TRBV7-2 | ASSLEASNEKLF
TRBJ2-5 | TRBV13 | ASSPRGSLETQY
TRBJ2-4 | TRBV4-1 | ASSQDRRLA
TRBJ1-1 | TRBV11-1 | ASSLTSGSNTEAF
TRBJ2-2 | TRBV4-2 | ASSQEVAGFPGELF
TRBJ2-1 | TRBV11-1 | ASSRDRAYYNEQF
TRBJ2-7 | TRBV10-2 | ASSESRQVGEQY
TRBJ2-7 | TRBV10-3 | ASSYNGGEQY
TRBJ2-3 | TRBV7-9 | ASRRTDTQY
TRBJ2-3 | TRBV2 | ASKAGGGTDTQY
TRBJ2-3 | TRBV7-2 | ASSLGWNQRDTQY
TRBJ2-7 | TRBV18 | ASSPPLSGRGYEQY
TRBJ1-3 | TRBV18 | ASSPPNGHTSGNTIY
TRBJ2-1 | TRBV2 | ASSDQGGSYNEQF
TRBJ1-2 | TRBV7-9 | ASSRTTEGGYT
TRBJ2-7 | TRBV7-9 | ASSFGDSYEQY
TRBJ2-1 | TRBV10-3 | AISPGLAGGDNEQF
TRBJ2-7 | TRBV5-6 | ASSTTVTYEQY
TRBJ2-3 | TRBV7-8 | ASSLRSSGPTDTQY
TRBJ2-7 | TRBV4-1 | ASSQATDETGSVNGQY
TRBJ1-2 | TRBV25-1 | ASSLINRRTNYGYT
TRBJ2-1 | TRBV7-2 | ASSLGAGGYNEQF
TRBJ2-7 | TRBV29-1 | SVIDGTGGWYEQY
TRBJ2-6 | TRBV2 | ASSSGRISGANVLT
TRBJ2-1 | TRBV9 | ASSFRESKNNEQF
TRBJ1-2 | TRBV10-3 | AISDTEAGLGYT
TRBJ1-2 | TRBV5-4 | ASSPPSTIRSGYT
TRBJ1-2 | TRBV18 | ASSPPYQHYGYT
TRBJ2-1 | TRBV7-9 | ASSPSSGRATYNEQF